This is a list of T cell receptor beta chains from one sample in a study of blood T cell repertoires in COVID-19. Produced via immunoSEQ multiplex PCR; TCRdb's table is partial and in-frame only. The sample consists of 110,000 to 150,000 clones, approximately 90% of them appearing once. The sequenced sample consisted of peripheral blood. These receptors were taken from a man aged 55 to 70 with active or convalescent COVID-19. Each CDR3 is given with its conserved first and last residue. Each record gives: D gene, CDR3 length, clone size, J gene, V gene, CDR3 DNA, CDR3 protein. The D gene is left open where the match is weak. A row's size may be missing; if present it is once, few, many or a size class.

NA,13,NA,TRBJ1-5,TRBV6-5,TGTGCCAGCAGTTACATGACAGCCGGGCCCCAGCATTTT,CASSYMTAGPQHF
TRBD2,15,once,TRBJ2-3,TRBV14,TGTGCCAGCAGCTCGGGGGGGTCCCTCGGGTATACGCAGTATTTT,CASSSGGSLGYTQYF
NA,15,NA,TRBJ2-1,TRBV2,TGTGCCAGCAGTCCCCGGGACAAGCCGTGGAATGAGCAGTTCTTC,CASSPRDKPWNEQFF
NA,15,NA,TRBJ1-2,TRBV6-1,TGTGCCAGCAGTGATACGGGAATGGTCGGCTATGGCTACACCTTC,CASSDTGMVGYGYTF
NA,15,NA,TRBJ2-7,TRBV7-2,TGTGCCAGCAGCTTAGTCGGAGGGCAGGGCCACGAGCAGTACTTC,CASSLVGGQGHEQYF
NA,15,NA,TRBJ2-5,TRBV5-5,TGTGCCAGCAGCTTAACCCCAGGGGCCGGGGAGACCCAGTACTTC,CASSLTPGAGETQYF
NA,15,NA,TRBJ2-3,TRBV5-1,TGCGCCAGTCAACGAGGCGATGCTAGCACAGATACGCAGTATTTT,CASQRGDASTDTQYF
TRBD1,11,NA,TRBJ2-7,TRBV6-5,TGTGCCAGCAGTACAGGGGGCGAGCAGTACTTC,CASSTGGEQYF
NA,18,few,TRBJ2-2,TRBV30,TGTGCCTGGAAGCCGCCAGGTTTGGGCTTATCTCACACCGGGGAGCTGTTTTTT,CAWKPPGLGLSHTGELFF
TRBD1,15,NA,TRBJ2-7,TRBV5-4,TGTGCCAGCAGCAAGGGACAGGGGGCGCGAGACGAGCAGTACTTC,CASSKGQGARDEQYF
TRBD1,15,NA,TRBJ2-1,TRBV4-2,TGTGCCAGCAGCCAAGGGGACAGGGGGGGGGATGAGCAGTTCTTC,CASSQGDRGGDEQFF
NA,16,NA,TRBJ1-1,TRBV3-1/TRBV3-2,TGTGCCAGCAACCGATTGACCGGGACTCAGAACACTGAAGCTTTCTTT,CASNRLTGTQNTEAFF
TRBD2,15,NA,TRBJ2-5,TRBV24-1,TGTGCCACCAGTGCCCCTAGCGGGGGCCAAGAGACCCAGTACTTC,CATSAPSGGQETQYF
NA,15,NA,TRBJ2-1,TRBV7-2,TGTGCCAGCAGCCCTCAGTGGGGGGGCCACAATGAGCAGTTCTTC,CASSPQWGGHNEQFF
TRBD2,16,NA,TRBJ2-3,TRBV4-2,TGTGCCAGCAGCCAAGAAACTAGCGGGGGGACAGATACGCAGTATTTT,CASSQETSGGTDTQYF
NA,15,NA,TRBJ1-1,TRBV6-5,TGTGCCAGCAGTTACTCGAGGTTGATGAACACTGAAGCTTTCTTT,CASSYSRLMNTEAFF
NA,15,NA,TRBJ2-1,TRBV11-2,TGTGCCAGCACAAGGGGCAGCACAGGGAACAATGAGCAGTTCTTC,CASTRGSTGNNEQFF
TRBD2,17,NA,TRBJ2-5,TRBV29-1,TGCAGCGTTGAAGAATTGGATAAAGGACTAGCGAGAAAGACCCAGTACTTC,CSVEELDKGLARKTQYF
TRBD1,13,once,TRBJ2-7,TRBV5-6,TGTGCCAGCAGCTTCCAGGGGGCGAAGGAGCAGTACTTC,CASSFQGAKEQYF
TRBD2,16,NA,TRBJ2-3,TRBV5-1,TGCGCCAGCAGCCCAGGGACTAGCGGGGCCACAGATACGCAGTATTTT,CASSPGTSGATDTQYF
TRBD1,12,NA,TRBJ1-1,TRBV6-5,TGTGCCAGCAGTCGGACAGGGACCGTGGTTTTCTTT,CASSRTGTVVFF
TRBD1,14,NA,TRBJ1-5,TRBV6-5,TGTGCCAGCAGTTACGACAGGGGCAATCAGCCCCAGCATTTT,CASSYDRGNQPQHF
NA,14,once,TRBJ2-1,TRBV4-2,TGTGCCAGCAGCCAAGATTTAGAGAACAATGAGCAGTTCTTC,CASSQDLENNEQFF
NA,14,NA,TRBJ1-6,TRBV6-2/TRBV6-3,TGTGCCAGCAGTTTTTATGGAGCCGGGTCACCCCTCCACTTT,CASSFYGAGSPLHF
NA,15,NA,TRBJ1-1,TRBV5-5,TGTGCCAGCAGCTTGCGCGCACAGTTGAACACTGAAGCTTTCTTT,CASSLRAQLNTEAFF
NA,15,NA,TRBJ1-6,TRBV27,TGTGCCAGCAGGACTTGGACAGTTACCAATTCACCCCTCCACTTT,CASRTWTVTNSPLHF
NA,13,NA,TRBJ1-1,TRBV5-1,TGCGCCAGCAGCTTGGGTCAACTCTATGAAGCTTTCTTT,CASSLGQLYEAFF
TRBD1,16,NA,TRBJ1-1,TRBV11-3,TGTGCCAGCAGCTTAGATGGGACAGGCTGGCCTCCTAGAGCTTTCTTT,CASSLDGTGWPPRAFF
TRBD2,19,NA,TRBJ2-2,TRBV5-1,TGCGCCAGCAGCTTCCCAAGACTAGCGGGGGCAGATTACACCGGGGAGCTGTTTTTT,CASSFPRLAGADYTGELFF
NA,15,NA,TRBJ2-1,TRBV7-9,TGTGCCAGCACCCCCTCTAGAGGCGCCCTAAATGAGCAGTTCTTC,CASTPSRGALNEQFF
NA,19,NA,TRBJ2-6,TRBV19,TGTGCCAGTAGTATACGGCAGGGGGTTAGGGGGGCCGGGGCCAACGTCCTGACTTTC,CASSIRQGVRGAGANVLTF
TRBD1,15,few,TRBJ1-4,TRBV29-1,TGCAGCGCCCTCACCTCGACAGGGGGGACCGAAAAACTGTTTTTT,CSALTSTGGTEKLFF